This T cell receptor beta chain was observed in a study of a mutant IDH1 vaccine in newly diagnosed glioma. Study information: The start of vaccination came 4-6 weeks after radiotherapy alone, or with temozolomide cycles. The earlier regimen, radiotherapy, temozolomide, or both, was most often both.

On this clone: Its antigen is still unknown.

Assay used: immunoSEQ multiplex PCR; TCRdb lists only in-frame clones, some missing. The table has approximately 31,000 clones, 65% to 85% seen once. The sample's time point: week 47, end of study. Each dose delivered 300 ug of mutant IDH1 20-mer peptide subcutaneously with imiquimod. V was clipped by 7 bases and J by 4 bases, with 16 bases between them. The V gene's germline CDR1 is SQVTM and CDR2 ANQGSEA. CDR3 length equals 13 residues. This clonotype was sampled from a young man with glioma. This chain joins TRBV29-1 and TRBJ2-5; D possibly uses TRBD1 or TRBD2 (5 bases each). Sample: PBMCs, taken from a glioma patient whose treatment included an IDH1 peptide vaccine. The CDR3: CSANPRDGETQYF. The CDR3 bases are TGCAGCGCGAACCCCCGGGACGGAGAGACCCAGTACTTC.